The text below deals with one TCR beta chain. The V end lost 3 bases, the J end lost 0 bases, and 9 bases lay between the germline ends. CDR1 and CDR2 from the germline V gene are MDHEN and SYDVKM. This CDR3 spans 15 amino acids. The record originates from a study of blood T cell repertoires in COVID-19. Study-wide background: COVID-19 samples from acute and convalescent phases originated in the United States, Italy and Spain. Sample material is recorded as cDNA or gDNA derived from T cells, B-cell-depleted T cells, or PBMCs.

Authors' processing steps: Amplifying reference gene primers gave estimates of nucleated cell counts. Profiled with immunoSEQ multiplex PCR; TCRdb holds only in-frame clones, not every one. V and J calls and clone size are those listed in that table; D and trimming were worked out from the DNA. The top ten clones hold around 1.6% of a sample with about 320,000 clones, more than 75% of them seen once. Sequences were obtained from peripheral blood. This chain uses TRBV28 with TRBJ1-3; D gene ambiguous. The receptor was derived from a woman aged 45-59 years with acute or convalescent COVID-19. As DNA, the CDR3 is TGTGCCAGCAGTTTCGTAACGAGCTCTGGAAACACCATATATTTT. Amino acids: CASSFVTSSGNTIYF. The full variable domain, completed using reference TRBV28 and TRBJ1-3, is DVKVTQSSRYLVKRTGEKVFLECVQDMDHENMFWYRQDPGLGLRLIYFSYDVKMKEKGDIPEGYSVSREKKERFSLILESASTNQTSMYLCASSFVTSSGNTIYFGEGSWLTVV.